A selection of T cell receptor beta chains follows, all from one sample in a study of neoadjuvant nivolumab and ipilimumab in lung cancer. Sequencing used immunoSEQ multiplex PCR; TCRdb keeps in-frame clones, though not all of them. The sample lists 6,000 or so clones, 65% occurring once. The specimen comprised tumor tissue, sampled after neoadjuvant nivolumab, alone or with ipilimumab, at or shortly before surgery. These receptors all come from an adult with non-small cell lung cancer. CDR3s include the opening cysteine and the closing phenylalanine or tryptophan. Fields, in order: clone size, J gene, CDR3 length, D gene, V gene, CDR3 protein, CDR3 DNA. The D gene is left open where the match is weak. Expanded clones are given a class, and other clones once, few, many or no size at all.

- | TRBJ1-1 | 14 | - | TRBV5-1 | CASSLSGLNTEAFF | TGCGCCAGCAGCTTGTCCGGGTTGAACACTGAAGCTTTCTTT
- | TRBJ1-1 | 14 | TRBD1 | TRBV11-2 | CASSSDRGRTEAFF | TGTGCCAGCAGCTCCGACAGGGGGCGCACTGAAGCTTTCTTT
- | TRBJ1-3 | 13 | - | TRBV5-8 | CASSPDIGNTIYF | TGTGCCAGCAGCCCGGACATTGGAAACACCATATATTTT
once | TRBJ2-1 | 13 | - | TRBV5-1 | CASSLAAVNEQFF | TGCGCCAGCAGCTTGGCGGCCGTCAATGAGCAGTTCTTC
- | TRBJ2-1 | 17 | - | TRBV1 | CTSSQWPRSARTNEQFF | TGCACCAGCAGCCAATGGCCGAGGAGCGCACGAACCAATGAGCAGTTCTTC
- | TRBJ1-2 | 15 | TRBD1 | TRBV28 | CASRPYDRVVDGYTF | TGTGCCAGCAGGCCCTACGACAGGGTGGTAGATGGCTACACCTTC
- | TRBJ2-1 | 18 | - | TRBV7-8 | CASSLEGEWSISYNEQFF | TGTGCCAGCAGCTTAGAGGGTGAGTGGAGCATCTCCTACAATGAGCAGTTCTTC
- | TRBJ1-1 | 15 | - | TRBV5-6 | CASSPGAHISPEAFF | TGTGCCAGCAGCCCGGGGGCGCATATTTCACCTGAAGCTTTCTTT
medium-sized | TRBJ1-1 | 12 | - | TRBV19 | CASSRLNTEAFF | TGTGCCAGTAGTCGATTGAACACTGAAGCTTTCTTT
- | TRBJ1-2 | 14 | - | TRBV6-1 | CASYRDTQLYGYTF | TGTGCCAGCTACCGGGACACACAACTCTATGGCTACACCTTC
- | TRBJ2-1 | 15 | - | TRBV19 | CASSIGGYSYNEQFF | TGTGCCAGTAGTATAGGGGGTTACTCCTACAATGAGCAGTTCTTC
- | TRBJ2-7 | 13 | - | TRBV7-6 | CASSLVRLGEQYF | TGTGCCAGCAGCCTAGTTAGGTTAGGCGAGCAGTACTTC
- | TRBJ2-7 | 15 | TRBD2 | TRBV6-6 | CATRSKLAGGYEQYF | TGTGCCACCAGATCCAAACTAGCGGGAGGGTACGAGCAGTACTTC
few | TRBJ1-1 | 13 | - | TRBV2 | CASSGLMDTEAFF | TGTGCCAGCAGTGGTCTAATGGACACTGAAGCTTTCTTT
- | TRBJ2-7 | 16 | - | TRBV5-4 | CASSLGRRFSSYEQYF | TGTGCCAGCAGCTTGGGTCGGCGTTTTAGCAGCTACGAGCAGTACTTC
- | TRBJ2-1 | 13 | TRBD1 | TRBV11-2 | CASSAVTGAGQFF | TGTGCCAGCAGCGCCGTAACAGGGGCAGGGCAGTTCTTC
- | TRBJ1-4 | 15 | - | TRBV15 | CATSRDLRRTAKLFF | TGTGCCACCAGCAGAGATTTGAGGAGAACGGCAAAACTGTTTTTT
few | TRBJ2-3 | 15 | - | TRBV7-9 | CASNLRGEGTDTQYF | TGTGCCAGCAACCTAAGGGGGGAAGGCACAGATACGCAGTATTTT
- | TRBJ2-7 | 13 | - | TRBV6-9 | CASFRGGSYEQYF | TGTGCCAGCTTTAGGGGGGGATCCTACGAGCAGTACTTC
once | TRBJ1-5 | 14 | - | TRBV6-6 | CASSLTGNSQPQHF | TGTGCCAGCAGCCTGACAGGTAATAGTCAGCCCCAGCATTTT
- | TRBJ2-7 | 17 | - | TRBV7-6 | CASSLVSSATSTYEQYF | TGTGCCAGCAGCTTAGTATCGTCCGCGACATCCACCTACGAGCAGTACTTC
- | TRBJ2-3 | 15 | - | TRBV25-1 | CASSDVNSQSDTQYF | TGTGCCAGCAGTGATGTTAATTCACAGTCGGATACGCAGTATTTT
- | TRBJ2-2 | 15 | TRBD2 | TRBV7-9 | CASSFVSGRHGELFF | TGTGCCAGCAGCTTCGTTAGCGGGAGGCACGGGGAGCTGTTTTTT
- | TRBJ1-1 | 16 | - | TRBV5-5 | CASSTRQINMNTEAFF | TGTGCCAGCAGCACCCGGCAGATTAACATGAACACTGAAGCTTTCTTT
- | TRBJ2-2 | 17 | - | TRBV18 | CASSPEVAGGDTGELFF | TGTGCCAGCTCACCAGAGGTCGCAGGAGGCGACACCGGGGAGCTGTTTTTT
- | TRBJ2-1 | 16 | - | TRBV5-1 | CASSKDRRAPDNEQFF | TGCGCCAGCAGCAAAGATAGACGGGCACCAGACAATGAGCAGTTCTTC
- | TRBJ1-1 | 13 | - | TRBV30 | CAWSRGAGTEAFF | TGTGCCTGGAGTCGGGGCGCCGGCACTGAAGCTTTCTTT
few | TRBJ2-7 | 16 | TRBD1 | TRBV5-1 | CASSPTPGQGAHEQYF | TGCGCCAGCAGCCCAACCCCGGGACAGGGGGCCCACGAGCAGTACTTC
- | TRBJ2-3 | 14 | - | TRBV5-1 | CASSLGGQGDTQYF | TGCGCCAGCAGCTTGGGGGGGCAGGGGGATACGCAGTATTTT
- | TRBJ2-1 | 15 | TRBD1 | TRBV7-9 | CASSNYGTGGIEQFF | TGTGCCAGCAGCAATTATGGGACAGGGGGCATTGAGCAGTTCTTC
- | TRBJ2-7 | 15 | - | TRBV6-5 | CASSYWTLDGHEQYF | TGTGCCAGCAGTTACTGGACCCTTGATGGCCACGAGCAGTACTTC
- | TRBJ1-4 | 13 | - | TRBV2 | CASSRELNEKLFF | TGTGCCAGCAGTAGGGAACTAAATGAAAAACTGTTTTTT
- | TRBJ2-3 | 15 | - | TRBV7-9 | CASSPWTIRVDTQYF | TGTGCCAGCAGCCCCTGGACGATCCGGGTAGATACGCAGTATTTT
- | TRBJ2-3 | 12 | - | TRBV5-6 | CASSFTGVFWYF | TGTGCCAGCAGCTTTACGGGGGTATTCTGGTATTTT
- | TRBJ2-2 | 12 | - | TRBV4-1 | CASSKYTGELFF | TGCGCCAGCAGCAAATACACCGGGGAGCTGTTTTTT
- | TRBJ2-5 | 14 | - | TRBV7-6 | CASSFSPELKTQYF | TGTGCCAGCAGCTTTTCCCCTGAGCTAAAGACCCAGTACTTC
once | TRBJ2-7 | 11 | - | TRBV6-5 | CASSYGILQYF | TGTGCCAGCAGTTATGGAATCCTCCAGTACTTC
- | TRBJ2-7 | 15 | TRBD1 | TRBV28 | CASRSSGTGGYEQYF | TGTGCCAGCAGGTCGTCCGGGACAGGGGGCTACGAGCAGTACTTC
- | TRBJ2-7 | 16 | - | TRBV27 | CASSLSGLVSSYEQYF | TGTGCCAGCAGTTTATCGGGGCTGGTTAGCTCCTACGAGCAGTACTTC